These T cell receptor beta chains were read from a single sample in a study of blood T cells in healthy people across ages. A single record per CDR3 protein comes from TCRdb applying MiXCR to the 5' RACE reads. The profile covers roughly 830,000 distinct CDR3 sequences, with around 62% appearing a single time and 25% to 30% taken by the ten largest. Sequencing was done on a sample of blood. The receptors were gathered from a man under 40 in good health. Both conserved end residues are part of each CDR3. Each record gives: J gene, D gene, clone size, V gene, CDR3 DNA, CDR3 protein. A D gene is named only where the DNA matches it firmly. Not every row has a clone size; where given, it reads once, few, many or a size class.

>TRBJ1-5|TRBD1|-|TRBV11-2
TGTGCCAGCAGCCCCGACAGGGTGGGAAATAGCAATCAGCCCCAGCATTTT
CASSPDRVGNSNQPQHF
>TRBJ1-2|TRBD1|-|TRBV20-1
TGCAGTGCTACCGGGACAGGGGAAGGCTACACCTTC
CSATGTGEGYTF
>TRBJ2-1|-|-|TRBV29-1
TGCAGCGTTGATCAGGGGATCACCTACAATGAGCAGTTCTTC
CSVDQGITYNEQFF
>TRBJ2-1|TRBD1|-|TRBV15
TGTGCCACCAGCAGGGATAGACTACAGGGGGCTAACGGACATGAGCAGTTCTTC
CATSRDRLQGANGHEQFF
>TRBJ2-7|TRBD2|-|TRBV20-1
TGCAGTGCTAGAGAACTAGCGGGGGCCTACGAGCAGTACTTC
CSARELAGAYEQYF
>TRBJ1-2|-|-|TRBV6-2/TRBV6-3
TGTGCCAGCAGTGACCGTGGAGGGGGTTATGGCTACACCTTC
CASSDRGGGYGYTF
>TRBJ1-1|-|few|TRBV29-1
TGCAGCGTGCCCCGGGGAGTCATGAACACTGAAGCTTTCTTT
CSVPRGVMNTEAFF
>TRBJ2-3|TRBD2|many|TRBV7-3
TGTGCCAGCAGCATCGGGGGGGCCACGGCAGATACGCAGTATTTT
CASSIGGATADTQYF
>TRBJ1-2|-|few|TRBV9
TGTGCCAGCAGCTTCGGGATGTCTGGACCCTATGGCTACACCTTC
CASSFGMSGPYGYTF
>TRBJ2-7|-|-|TRBV2
TGTGCCAGCAGTGATCAGCCTATGCAGGGTGGGAACGAGCAGTACTTC
CASSDQPMQGGNEQYF
>TRBJ2-7|-|-|TRBV29-1
TGCAGCGTCCCTGGTAGGGGGATCTATGAGCAGTACTTC
CSVPGRGIYEQYF
>TRBJ2-7|TRBD2|-|TRBV20-1
TGCAGTGCAAATCTAGCGGGGGGACCCTCCTACGAGCAGTACTTC
CSANLAGGPSYEQYF
>TRBJ2-1|-|-|TRBV7-9
TGTGCCACACGGTTGGGTGAGCAGTTCTTC
CATRLGEQFF
>TRBJ2-5|TRBD2|few|TRBV28
TGTGCCAGCAGTTTATCCCCTGGGACTAGCTTTGAGACCCAGTACTTC
CASSLSPGTSFETQYF
>TRBJ2-1|TRBD2|-|TRBV4-3
TGCGCCAGCAGCCAAGTCGGTCCTAGCGGAAACAATGAGCAGTTCTTC
CASSQVGPSGNNEQFF
>TRBJ2-3|-|-|TRBV6-2/TRBV6-3
TGTGCCAGCAGTGGATGGGCCGTCGGCACAGATACGCAGTATTTT
CASSGWAVGTDTQYF
>TRBJ2-7|TRBD1|-|TRBV20-1
TGCAGTGCTCCCCTACCCGGGACAGGATCCTGCGAGCAGTACTTC
CSAPLPGTGSCEQYF
>TRBJ2-6|TRBD1|-|TRBV27
TGTGCCAGCAGTCCGCGGGCAGGGGGCTTAACTGGGGCCAACGTCCTGACTTTC
CASSPRAGGLTGANVLTF